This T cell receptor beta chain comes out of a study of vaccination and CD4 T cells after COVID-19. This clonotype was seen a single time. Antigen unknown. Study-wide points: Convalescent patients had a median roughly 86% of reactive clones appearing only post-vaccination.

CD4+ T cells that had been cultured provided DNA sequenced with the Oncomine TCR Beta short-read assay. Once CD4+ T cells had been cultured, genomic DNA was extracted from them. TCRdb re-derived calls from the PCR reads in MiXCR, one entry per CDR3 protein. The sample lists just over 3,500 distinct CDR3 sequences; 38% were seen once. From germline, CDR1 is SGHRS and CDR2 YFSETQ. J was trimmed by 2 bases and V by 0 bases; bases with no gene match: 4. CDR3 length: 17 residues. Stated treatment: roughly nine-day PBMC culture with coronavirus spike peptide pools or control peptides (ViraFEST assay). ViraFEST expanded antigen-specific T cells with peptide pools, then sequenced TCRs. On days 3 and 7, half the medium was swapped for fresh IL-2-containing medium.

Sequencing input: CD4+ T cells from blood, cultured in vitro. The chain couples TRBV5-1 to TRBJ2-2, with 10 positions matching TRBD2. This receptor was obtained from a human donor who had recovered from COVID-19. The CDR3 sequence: CASSLGASGGNTGELFF. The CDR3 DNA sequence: TGCGCCAGCAGCTTGGGGGCTAGCGGGGGAAACACCGGGGAGCTGTTTTTT.